A selection of T cell receptor beta chains follows, all from one sample in a study of OX40 agonist ivuxolimab in advanced cancers. Clones were read by immunoSEQ multiplex PCR, and TCRdb kept only the in-frame ones, dropping some. The sample holds approximately 67,000 clones, approximately 90% seen once. The sample in question was CD4+ or CD8+ T cells sorted from blood, obtained in a trial of the OX40 agonist ivuxolimab. The receptors here all came from an adult with an advanced solid tumor such as melanoma, head and neck, liver or kidney cancer. Both conserved end residues are part of each CDR3. D genes are given only for firm matches. Not every row has a clone size; where given, it reads once, few, many or a size class.

j_call d_call clone_size v_call cdr3_nt cdr3_aa
TRBJ2-1 - - TRBV11-3 TGTGCCAGCAGCCCTGGGGCCCATTCGGGCAATGAGCAGTTCTTC CASSPGAHSGNEQFF
TRBJ1-1 - - TRBV15 TGTGCCACCAGCAGTGGACAAATGAACACTGAAGCTTTCTTT CATSSGQMNTEAFF
TRBJ1-1 - - TRBV19 TGTGCCAGTAGTATTCAGGGGATGAACACTGAAGCTTTCTTT CASSIQGMNTEAFF
TRBJ2-7 - - TRBV28 TGTGCCAGCACTATACGGGGCCTCGCGGGCTCCTACGAGCAGTACTTC CASTIRGLAGSYEQYF
TRBJ2-1 - - TRBV27 TGTGCCAGCAGTTTACGTAGCTCCTACAATGAGCAGTTCTTC CASSLRSSYNEQFF
TRBJ1-6 - - TRBV4-3 TGCGCCAGCAGCCAAGACGGGGACCCCGGCTCATCACCCCTCCACTTT CASSQDGDPGSSPLHF
TRBJ1-1 - - TRBV6-5 TGTGCCAGCAGTTACGGGGCAGGGAGGCGTAGCACTGAAGCTTTCTTT CASSYGAGRRSTEAFF
TRBJ1-1 - - TRBV18 TGTGCCAGTGGATACAGGAACACTGAAGCTTTCTTT CASGYRNTEAFF
TRBJ2-7 - - TRBV4-3 TGCGCCAGCAGCCAAGATGCTGGGGGGACCACTCTTGTGGAGCAGTACTTC CASSQDAGGTTLVEQYF
TRBJ1-1 - - TRBV6-5 TGTGCCAGCAGTCCAAATGGGAACACTGAAGCTTTCTTT CASSPNGNTEAFF
TRBJ1-1 - - TRBV11-2 TGTGCCAGCAGCTACCTTCTCGGCGACACTGAAGCTTTCTTT CASSYLLGDTEAFF
TRBJ2-7 - - TRBV5-6 TGTGCCAGCAGCTCCCAGGGGGGAACCTCCTACGAGCAGTACTTC CASSSQGGTSYEQYF
TRBJ2-1 TRBD2 - TRBV2 TGTGCCAGCAGTTATGGACTAAGCGGGAGCTACAATGAGCAGTTCTTC CASSYGLSGSYNEQFF
TRBJ1-2 - - TRBV19 TGTGCCAGTAGTCCTTGGGACGGCTATAACTATGGCTACACCTTC CASSPWDGYNYGYTF
TRBJ2-3 - - TRBV4-3 TGCGCCAGCAGCCAAGATCCGGCAGGGACTAGCACAGATACGCAGTATTTT CASSQDPAGTSTDTQYF
TRBJ1-2 - - TRBV19 TGTGCCAGTAGTATAGACCTCTCTCCTGGCCAGAAGTATGGCTACACCTTC CASSIDLSPGQKYGYTF
TRBJ1-5 - - TRBV27 TGTGCCAGCAGTTTTGACACCCATCAGCCCCAGCATTTT CASSFDTHQPQHF
TRBJ2-7 - - TRBV29-1 TGCAGCGTTGAAATCGTAGACAGTGGAATGACCGAGCAGTACTTC CSVEIVDSGMTEQYF
TRBJ1-4 - - TRBV7-9 TGTGCCAGCAGCTCCGGTCAAAATGAAAAACTGTTTTTT CASSSGQNEKLFF
TRBJ2-3 - medium-sized TRBV4-2 TGTGCCAGCAGCCAAGACGCAGGGCGGGGCGCAGATACGCAGTATTTT CASSQDAGRGADTQYF
TRBJ2-7 TRBD2 few TRBV4-1 TGCGCCAGCAGCCTAGGGACTAGCGGCTACGAGCAGTACTTC CASSLGTSGYEQYF
TRBJ1-4 - once TRBV4-2 TGTGCCAGCAGCCAAGATTTGCTAGGCCTCAATGAAAAACTGTTTTTT CASSQDLLGLNEKLFF
TRBJ2-3 - - TRBV20-1 TGCAGTGCTCCCTCGGATACGCAGTATTTT CSAPSDTQYF
TRBJ2-3 TRBD2 - TRBV19 TGTGCCAGTAGTTCTTCGACTAGCGGGAGGACAGATACGCAGTATTTT CASSSSTSGRTDTQYF
TRBJ2-7 - - TRBV6-5 TGTGCCAGCAGTTCCCGTGTAACCCCACACGAGCAGTACTTC CASSSRVTPHEQYF
TRBJ2-2 - - TRBV7-9 TGTGCCAGCAGCTTTGCGTTAGGGGGTTCGAACACCGGGGAGCTGTTTTTT CASSFALGGSNTGELFF
TRBJ2-1 - - TRBV27 TGTGCCAGCAGTTCGGGTCCTGAGCAGTTCTTC CASSSGPEQFF
TRBJ1-3 - - TRBV27 TGTGCCAGCAGATGGGCGGGTGGAAACACCATATATTTT CASRWAGGNTIYF
TRBJ2-3 - - TRBV13 TGTGCCAGCAGCTTACGAGGAACAGATACGCAGTATTTT CASSLRGTDTQYF
TRBJ2-1 - - TRBV19 TGTGCCAGTAGTATAGAAGGGGTGTACAATGAGCAGTTCTTC CASSIEGVYNEQFF
TRBJ2-7 - - TRBV6-6 TGTGCCAGCAGTTACCAAGCGGAGCAGTACTTC CASSYQAEQYF
TRBJ2-7 - - TRBV28 TGTGCCAGCAGGCGGACAAGAGGTTACGAGCAGTACTTC CASRRTRGYEQYF
TRBJ2-1 TRBD1 - TRBV5-5 TGTGCCAGCAGCAGACAGGGCCCCTACAATGAGCAGTTCTTC CASSRQGPYNEQFF
TRBJ1-5 - - TRBV7-9 TGTGCCAGCAGCTCTCGGACTGCTCCCCACAATCAGCCCCAGCATTTT CASSSRTAPHNQPQHF
TRBJ1-2 - - TRBV6-1 TGTGCCAGCAGGGCAGGGGATTACGGCTACACCTTC CASRAGDYGYTF
TRBJ2-7 TRBD2 - TRBV6-5 TGTGCCAGCGGACTACCAGGGACTAGCTCCTACGAGCAGTACTTC CASGLPGTSSYEQYF
TRBJ2-1 - - TRBV19 TGTGCCAGTAGTATATCACCAATCGGAAGCAATGAGCAGTTCTTC CASSISPIGSNEQFF